These T cell receptor beta chains were read from a single sample in a study of blood T cell repertoires in COVID-19. Assay used: immunoSEQ multiplex PCR; TCRdb lists only in-frame clones, some missing. The sample contains roughly 24,000 clones, 70% to 90% of which appear only once. The material sequenced was peripheral blood. The source of these receptors is a woman over 75 with acute or convalescent COVID-19. Both conserved end residues are part of each CDR3. Size is omitted from some rows. Given values are once, few, many or a class for expanded clones.

clone_size: NA
v_call: TRBV4-2
j_call: TRBJ2-1
cdr3_aa: CASSRRQGQDEQFF

clone_size: NA
v_call: TRBV29-1
j_call: TRBJ1-1
cdr3_aa: CSVRTGYTEAFF

clone_size: NA
v_call: TRBV18
j_call: TRBJ2-5
cdr3_aa: CASSPNRGQETQYF

clone_size: NA
v_call: TRBV5-6
j_call: TRBJ1-3
cdr3_aa: CASSSGQPGNTIYF

clone_size: once
v_call: TRBV5-6
j_call: TRBJ1-6
cdr3_aa: CASSFVTGGNNSPLHF

clone_size: NA
v_call: TRBV19
j_call: TRBJ2-1
cdr3_aa: CASSRQGLAGALSYNEQFF

clone_size: once
v_call: TRBV6-6
j_call: TRBJ1-2
cdr3_aa: CASTPDRRGYTF

clone_size: NA
v_call: TRBV7-2
j_call: TRBJ1-2
cdr3_aa: CASSLGGWGGSNYGYTF

clone_size: NA
v_call: TRBV7-2
j_call: TRBJ2-1
cdr3_aa: CASSFAMGLASSVEQFF

clone_size: NA
v_call: TRBV18
j_call: TRBJ2-1
cdr3_aa: CASSHTQTRSGEQFF

clone_size: NA
v_call: TRBV19
j_call: TRBJ1-1
cdr3_aa: CASGGDGAGTEAFF

clone_size: NA
v_call: TRBV2
j_call: TRBJ2-3
cdr3_aa: CASTEQGPDTQYF

clone_size: NA
v_call: TRBV18
j_call: TRBJ1-1
cdr3_aa: CASSTGTGVNTEAFF

clone_size: NA
v_call: TRBV5-1
j_call: TRBJ2-1
cdr3_aa: CASSQEGNEQFF

clone_size: once
v_call: TRBV18
j_call: TRBJ2-1
cdr3_aa: CASSPPVTSMTEQFF

clone_size: NA
v_call: TRBV18
j_call: TRBJ2-7
cdr3_aa: CASSLGQGAYEQYF

clone_size: NA
v_call: TRBV7-6
j_call: TRBJ2-3
cdr3_aa: CASSSNPAGGRPDTQYF

clone_size: NA
v_call: TRBV30
j_call: TRBJ2-5
cdr3_aa: CAWSVGGGRGQETQYF

clone_size: NA
v_call: TRBV7-8
j_call: TRBJ1-3
cdr3_aa: CASSLFGERNTIYF

clone_size: NA
v_call: TRBV27
j_call: TRBJ1-5
cdr3_aa: CASSGGLRNQPQHF

clone_size: NA
v_call: TRBV7-9
j_call: TRBJ2-2
cdr3_aa: CASSPAGPGELFF

clone_size: NA
v_call: TRBV6-5
j_call: TRBJ1-1
cdr3_aa: CASSYAMPGSTEAFF

clone_size: NA
v_call: TRBV4-3
j_call: TRBJ2-3
cdr3_aa: CASSRQGVVTDTQYF

clone_size: NA
v_call: TRBV7-6
j_call: TRBJ2-3
cdr3_aa: CASSLSTSGYTDTQYF

clone_size: once
v_call: TRBV19
j_call: TRBJ1-3
cdr3_aa: CASTSLDASGNTIYF

clone_size: NA
v_call: TRBV12-5
j_call: TRBJ1-5
cdr3_aa: CATSRGRSQPQHF

clone_size: NA
v_call: TRBV7-9
j_call: TRBJ1-4
cdr3_aa: CASSFGGMNEKLFF

clone_size: NA
v_call: TRBV19
j_call: TRBJ2-1
cdr3_aa: CASSSSGNSYNEQFF

clone_size: NA
v_call: TRBV2
j_call: TRBJ1-4
cdr3_aa: CASRFGQGAGTNEKLFF